The clone carrying this TCR beta chain was recorded once. What it binds is unknown. This entry belongs to a study of vaccination effects on CD4 cells after COVID-19. Method: immunoSEQ multiplex PCR; TCRdb's copy keeps in-frame clones and lacks some. The sample carries tens of thousands of clones, about four fifths recorded once. Study observations and caveats: At late timepoints after vaccination, vaccine- and infection-induced clones shrank markedly. Recruitment yielded few convalescent patients, and the study had no early post-infection timepoints.

Antigen-specific CD4+ T cells were first expanded with viral peptide pools by the ViraFEST assay and only then sequenced. Researchers isolated CD4+ T cells once approximately ten days of culture had elapsed. After over 1.5 million PBMC were placed in each well, they were cultured with roughly 11 IU/ml IL-2 and 10 ug/ml peptides. This CDR3 has 16 residues. Germline assignment: CDR1 LNHDA and CDR2 SQIVND (reference sequence). Trimming stripped 3 bases from V and 4 bases from J, with 13 bases between. This TCR was sampled from a human donor who received a COVID-19 vaccine. The V and J genes are TRBV19 and TRBJ2-6; D unclear. The material sequenced was CD4+ T cells from PBMCs cultured with HCoV-229E spike peptides, taken before COVID-19 vaccination. The CDR3 loop reads CASSIHARAGANVLTF. The CDR3 DNA sequence: TGTGCCAGTAGTATCCATGCAAGGGCCGGGGCCAACGTCCTGACTTTC. Variable domain in full (rest from reference TRBV19 and TRBJ2-6): DGGITQSPKYLFRKEGQNVTLSCEQNLNHDAMYWYRQDPGQGLRLIYYSQIVNDFQKGDIAEGYSVSREKKESFPLTVTSAQKNPTAFYLCASSIHARAGANVLTFGAGSRLTVL.